This T cell receptor (beta chain) stems from a study of T cell repertoires in cytomegalovirus infection. Across the whole study: Indications came from public TCR beta signatures; they pointed to CMV infection and to a matching HLA type.

With regard to this clonotype: The antigen is undetermined.

TCRdb re-called the reads with MiXCR, one entry per CDR3 protein. The profile shows fewer than 700,000 distinct CDR3 sequences, 24% of them singletons. The study, taken as a whole, reports: Ex vivo, HLA-C-restricted CMV-specific TCR beta clonotypes prevailed over the rest of the response. Summed public TCR beta family frequency identified CMV carriers bearing the relevant HLA.

The TCR sequence derives from a human donor in good health (CMV status not recorded). Some clones in this sample may be carry-over from other donors' samples. Sequenced material: CD8+ T cells from PBMCs.

In DNA, the CDR3 is TGTGCCAGCAGTTTAAGGCGAGTGAACACTGAAGCTTTCTTT. Translated: CASSLRRVNTEAFF. This chain uses TRBV27 with TRBJ1-1; no clear D. V lost 2 bases and J lost 0, with 7 bases in between. Germline values: CDR1 MNHEY, CDR2 SMNVEV (reference sequence). This CDR3 comprises 14 residues.